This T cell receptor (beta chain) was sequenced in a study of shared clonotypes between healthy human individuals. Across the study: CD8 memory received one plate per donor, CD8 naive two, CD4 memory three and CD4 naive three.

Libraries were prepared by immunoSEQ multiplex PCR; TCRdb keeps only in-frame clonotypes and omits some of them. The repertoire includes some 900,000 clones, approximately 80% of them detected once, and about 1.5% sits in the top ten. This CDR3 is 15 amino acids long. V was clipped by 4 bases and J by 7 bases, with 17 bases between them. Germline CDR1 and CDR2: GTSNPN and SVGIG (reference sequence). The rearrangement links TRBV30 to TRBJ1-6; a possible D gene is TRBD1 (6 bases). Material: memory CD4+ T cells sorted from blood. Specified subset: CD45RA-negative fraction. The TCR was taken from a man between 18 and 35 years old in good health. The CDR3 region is CAWTTGYKTNSPLHF. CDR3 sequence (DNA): TGTGCCTGGACCACAGGGTATAAAACCAATTCACCCCTCCACTTT.